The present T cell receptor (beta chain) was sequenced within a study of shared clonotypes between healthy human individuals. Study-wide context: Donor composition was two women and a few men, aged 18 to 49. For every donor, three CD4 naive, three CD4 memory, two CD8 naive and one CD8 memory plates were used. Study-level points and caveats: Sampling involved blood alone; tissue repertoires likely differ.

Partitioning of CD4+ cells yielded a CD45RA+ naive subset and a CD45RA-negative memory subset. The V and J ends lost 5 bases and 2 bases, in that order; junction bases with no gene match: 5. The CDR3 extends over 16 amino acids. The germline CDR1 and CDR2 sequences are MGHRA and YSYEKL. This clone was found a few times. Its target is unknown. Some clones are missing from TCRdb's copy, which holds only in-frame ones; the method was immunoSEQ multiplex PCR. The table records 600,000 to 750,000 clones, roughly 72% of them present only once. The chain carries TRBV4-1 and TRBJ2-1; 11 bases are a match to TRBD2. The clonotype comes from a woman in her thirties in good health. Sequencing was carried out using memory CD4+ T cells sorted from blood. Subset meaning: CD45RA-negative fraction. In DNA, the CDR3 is TGCGCCAGCAGCGAAGGGACTAGCGGTACCTACAATGAGCAGTTCTTC. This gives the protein CASSEGTSGTYNEQFF.